This paragraph reports one T cell receptor beta chain. Antigen: not known. Method: immunoSEQ multiplex PCR; TCRdb's copy keeps in-frame clones and lacks some. The data contain about 120,000 clones, around 90% of them singletons. These data originate in a study of T cell responses to AZD1222 COVID-19 vaccine. On the study more broadly: Second-dose intervals of approximately 4 or approximately 12 weeks were pooled. The study's findings and limits: Baseline seropositives among AZD1222 recipients totaled only 6 or 7. The study sampled repertoires only after the peak T cell response. Across spike, vaccine-associated CD4 TCRs were found, dominant at 160-218 and 743-854.

CDR3 size: 15 residues. From germline, CDR1 is MGHRA and CDR2 YSYEKL. Trimming removed 0 bases at V and 7 bases at J, with 12 bases between. J is TRBJ1-4 and V is TRBV4-1, with D possibly TRBD1 on 5 matching bases. The input for sequencing was peripheral blood, taken on day 0 of AZD1222 vaccination. This sequence was found in an adult in good health. CDR3 residues: CASSQDGQGLEKLFF. The CDR3 DNA is TGCGCCAGCAGCCAAGATGGGCAGGGCCTTGAAAAACTGTTTTTT.